This T cell receptor (beta chain) originates from a study of T cell repertoires in cytomegalovirus infection. Overall study: In public TCR beta signatures, there were indications of both CMV infection and matching HLA type. Study outcomes and limitations: HLA-C-restricted TCR beta clonotypes specific for CMV led the ex vivo response.

Germline-derived CDR1 and CDR2 are LGHDT and YNNKEL (reference sequence). The CDR3 contains 15 residues. V lost 1 base and J lost 4, with 13 bases in between. Comments on this clonotype: Its antigen remains unidentified.

TCRdb fed the reads into MiXCR, producing one record per CDR3 protein. The data contain almost 550,000 distinct CDR3 sequences, approximately 15% of them singletons. The receptor was derived from a human donor in good health (CMV status not recorded). Some clones in this sample may be carry-over from other donors' samples. Sequences were obtained from CD8+ T cells from PBMCs. The chain uses TRBV3-1 and TRBJ1-1; tentative D call: TRBD1 (5 bases). CDR3 sequence: CASSQVQTGGTEAFF. The CDR3 DNA is TGTGCCAGCAGCCAAGTGCAGACCGGGGGCACTGAAGCTTTCTTT.